Reported below is one T cell receptor beta chain. Its antigen is not identified. RNA transcripts yielded amplified TCR beta CDR3 regions. An initial round of RT-PCR targeting the TCR CDR3 relied on the HTBI primer set. MiXCR, applied by TCRdb to the multiplex PCR reads, yields one record per CDR3 protein. The table records 650,000 to 800,000 distinct CDR3 sequences, over 40% of them present only once. The source of the sample is a study of T cells in Graves' hyperthyroidism and ophthalmopathy. Study conclusions and caveats: A model built on 13 V-J features separated ophthalmopathy from stable hyperthyroidism. Model output signaled ophthalmopathy a median around 6.9 months ahead of onset. Most thyroid clonotypes with frequency above 0.001 were detected in blood.

CDR3 size: 16 residues. Germline CDR1 is LNHDA and CDR2 is SQIVND (reference sequence). The V segment lost 4 bases and the J segment 4 bases; nucleotides outside the gene matches: 7. In making diagnoses, clinical symptoms, serum thyroxine and TRAb, thyroid ultrasound and orbital computed tomography were all used. J is TRBJ2-6 and V is TRBV19; the match to TRBD1 covers 7 bases. The sample taken for sequencing was peripheral blood or thyroid tissue (not recorded which). The sequence derives from an adult man with Graves' disease, either hyperthyroidism or ophthalmopathy (not recorded which). The CDR3 reads CASSTLTGAGANVLTF. CDR3 nucleotide sequence: TGTGCCAGTAGTACCCTTACAGGGGCCGGGGCCAACGTCCTGACTTTC.